This TCR beta chain appears in the sequencing data of a study of T cell changes during pregnancy in multiple sclerosis. Only in-frame clones appear in the TCRdb table, and some are missing; sequencing was by immunoSEQ multiplex PCR. The sample carries about 51,000 clones, approximately 90% recorded once. Germline CDR1 is MNHEY and CDR2 is SMNVEV (reference sequence). The CDR3 length is 15 residues. V lost 1 base and J lost 7, with 13 bases in between. This specimen was CD8+ T cells from peripheral blood mononuclear cells, taken in the second trimester of pregnancy. The chain joins TRBV27 to TRBJ2-2, with D perhaps TRBD2 (7 bases). The receptor was derived from a female donor with multiple sclerosis, enrolled in a pregnancy study. CDR3 loop: CASSLFGGRLGELFF. The CDR3 DNA follows: TGTGCCAGCAGTTTATTCGGGGGGCGCCTCGGGGAGCTGTTTTTT.